The next 26 T cell receptor beta chains were all read from a single sample in a study of control samples from healthy donors and cancer patients. Sequencing was performed with immunoSEQ multiplex PCR; in TCRdb, only in-frame clones are kept and a portion is missing. The sample contains roughly 370,000 clones, around 90% of which appear only once. The sequenced sample was PBMCs. These TCRs come from a man between 35 and 55 years old with head and neck cancer.

The chain uses TRBV18 and TRBJ1-5; 8 bases are shared with TRBD1. CDR3 length: 20 residues. V was clipped by 0 bases and J by 0 bases; unmatched bases: 13. Looked up from germline, CDR1 is KGHSH and CDR2 is LQKENI. The DNA for the CDR3 is TGTGCCAGCTCACCACCGGCCGAGACAGGGGACCAATATAGCAATCAGCCCCAGCATTTT. Amino acid sequence: CASSPPAETGDQYSNQPQHF.

CDR3 loop: CARANWDSYEQYF. Here the CDR3 DNA reads TGTGCCCGCGCAAACTGGGACAGCTACGAGCAGTACTTC. The chain has TRBV30 and TRBJ2-7, with 7 positions matching TRBD1. V dropped 8 bases and J dropped 3; count of bases not matched to a gene: 10. The CDR3 has 13 amino acids. Germline assignment: CDR1 GTSNPN and CDR2 SVGIG (reference sequence). Full variable domain (remainder filled in from reference TRBV30 and TRBJ2-7): SQTIHQWPATLVQPVGSPLSLECTVEGTSNPNLYWYRQAAGRGLQLLFYSVGIGQISSEVPQNLSASRPQDRQFILSSKKLLLSDSGFYLCARANWDSYEQYFGPGTRLTVT.

The J gene is TRBJ2-3, the V gene TRBV7-9, with D possibly being TRBD1 (6 bases). Between the trimmed V and J ends, which lost 5 bases and 0 bases, there was a span of 18 bases. Germline CDR1 SEHNR, CDR2 FQNEAQ (reference sequence). The CDR3 totals 17 residues. The CDR3 spells CASSRGTFGPSTDTQYF. The CDR3 DNA sequence: TGTGCCAGCAGCCGTGGGACATTCGGCCCTAGCACAGATACGCAGTATTTT. The whole variable domain, filled in from reference TRBV7-9 and TRBJ2-3, reads DTGVSQNPRHKITKRGQNVTFRCDPISEHNRLYWYRQTLGQGPEFLTYFQNEAQLEKSRLLSDRFSAERPKGSFSTLEIQRTEQGDSAMYLCASSRGTFGPSTDTQYFGPGTRLTVL.

This clone was counted a single time. The chain carries TRBV5-1 and TRBJ2-7; no clear D gene. CDR3 length: 14 residues. The germline V and J ends were trimmed by 0 bases and 3 bases, with 10 bases remaining between them. The germline V gene has CDR1 SGHRS and CDR2 YFSETQ. CDR3 amino acids: CASSLALADYEQYF. CDR3 nucleotide sequence: TGCGCCAGCAGCTTGGCCTTGGCGGACTACGAGCAGTACTTC.

V is TRBV7-8 and J is TRBJ2-7, with D possibly TRBD1 on 6 matching bases. Germline V gives CDR1 SGHVS, CDR2 FQNEAQ. The CDR3 runs 14 residues. V shed 3 bases and J shed 2 bases, with 11 bases lying between them. Here the CDR3 reads CASSFTGTTYEQYF. CDR3 bases: TGTGCCAGCAGCTTTACCGGGACAACCTACGAGCAGTACTTC.

V and J are TRBV29-1 and TRBJ2-1, with 8 positions matching TRBD2. This CDR3 comprises 16 residues. The V and J ends lost 4 bases and 4 bases, in that order; junction bases with no gene match: 12. CDR1 and CDR2 from the germline V gene are SQVTM and ANQGSEA. The CDR3 loop is CSVGGAREGLYNEQFF. CDR3 coding DNA: TGCAGCGTTGGGGGCGCACGGGAGGGACTTTACAATGAGCAGTTCTTC.

This chain links TRBV2 with TRBJ2-5; no definite D call. The CDR3 loop spans 12 amino acids. Looked up from germline, CDR1 is SNHLY and CDR2 is FYNNEI. With 7 bases removed from V and 5 bases from J, the gap between germline ends came to 11 bases. As DNA, the CDR3 is TGTGCCAGCAAGAGCGACGGTGAGACCCAGTACTTC. This sequence encodes CASKSDGETQYF.

This sequence joins TRBV3-1 (or the pseudogene TRBV3-2) and TRBJ2-5; 12 bases align to TRBD2. This CDR3 has 16 residues. The V gene's germline CDR1 is LGHDT and CDR2 YNNKEL (reference sequence). V shed 4 bases, J shed 5 bases, and the junction held 8 bases outside the gene matches. The DNA for the CDR3 is TGTGCCAGCAGCCTATGGACTAGCGGGGCTTGGGAGACCCAGTACTTC. Residues: CASSLWTSGAWETQYF.

This clone was recorded only once. The chain joins TRBV18 to TRBJ2-7, with 7 bases fitting TRBD1. V shed 4 bases, J shed 0 bases, and the junction held 9 bases outside the gene matches. The CDR3 extends over 16 amino acids. The germline V gene has CDR1 KGHSH and CDR2 LQKENI. CDR3 protein: CASSRLTGSSSYEQYF. CDR3 DNA: TGTGCCAGCTCACGACTGACAGGGTCCAGCTCCTACGAGCAGTACTTC.

The chain couples TRBV30 to TRBJ1-4; no definite D call. The CDR3 totals 13 residues. V lost 1 base to trimming and J lost 4 bases, with 7 bases between them. CDR1 and CDR2 (germline): GTSNPN, SVGIG (reference sequence). The DNA of the CDR3 is TGTGCCTGGAGTGGAAGGTATAATGAAAAACTGTTTTTT. Its translation is CAWSGRYNEKLFF.

This chain connects TRBV7-3 to TRBJ2-2; D is unclear. In germline, CDR1 is SGHTA, CDR2 FQGTGA. Deletions cut 4 bases from V and 6 bases from J, with 12 bases between. The CDR3 is 14 amino acids. For the CDR3, the DNA is TGTGCCAGCAGCTCACAGCCCGTGGCCGGGGAGCTGTTTTTT. This translates into CASSSQPVAGELFF.

This rearrangement joins TRBV7-2 to TRBJ1-5; 10 nucleotides line up with TRBD1. V lost 1 base, J lost 0 bases, and 3 bases stayed unmatched. Germline V gives CDR1 SGHTA, CDR2 FQGNSA. The CDR3 totals 17 residues. The chain's CDR3 is CASSLEGTGVSNQPQHF. The CDR3 DNA is TGTGCCAGCAGCTTAGAAGGGACAGGGGTTAGCAATCAGCCCCAGCATTTT.

The CDR3 here is CASPSPQVPDQPQHF. The CDR3 nucleotides are TGTGCCAGCCCAAGCCCCCAAGTCCCCGATCAGCCCCAGCATTTT. The chain employs TRBV7-6 and TRBJ1-5; D not certain. The length of the CDR3 is 15 residues. V was clipped by 8 bases and J by 5 bases, with 19 bases between them. Germline assignment: CDR1 SGHVS and CDR2 FNYEAQ.

The V gene is TRBV7-9, the J gene TRBJ2-7; tentatively, D is TRBD1 or TRBD2 (6 bases each). V was trimmed by 2 bases and J by 2 bases, leaving 13 bases between them. CDR1 and CDR2 from the germline V gene are SEHNR and FQNEAQ (reference sequence). The CDR3 has 15 amino acids. CDR3 bases: TGTGCCAGCAGCTTAAACGGGGGCCCTCCCTACGAGCAGTACTTC. It codes for CASSLNGGPPYEQYF.

J is TRBJ1-4 and V is TRBV12-3 or TRBV12-4; no firm D call. The CDR3 runs 13 residues. The V and J ends lost 1 base and 8 bases respectively, with 8 bases between them. The CDR3, as DNA: TGTGCCAGCAGTTTAGTTTATCGGGAAAAACTGTTTTTT. Its translation: CASSLVYREKLFF.

The V and J genes are TRBV5-1 and TRBJ2-7; TRBD2 matches 9 bases. This CDR3 is 15 amino acids long. Looked up from germline, CDR1 is SGHRS and CDR2 is YFSETQ. With 1 base clipped from V and 4 bases from J, the junction kept 6 bases outside the gene matches. The DNA of the CDR3 is TGCGCCAGCAGCTTGCGAGCGGGGGGACTATACGAGCAGTACTTC. Translation: CASSLRAGGLYEQYF. Full variable domain (missing parts from reference TRBV5-1 and TRBJ2-7): KAGVTQTPRYLIKTRGQQVTLSCSPISGHRSVSWYQQTPGQGLQFLFEYFSETQRNKGNFPGRFSGRQFSNSRSEMNVSTLELGDSALYLCASSLRAGGLYEQYFGPGTRLTVT.

The J gene is TRBJ1-3, the V gene TRBV10-3; D might be TRBD1 (5 bases). This CDR3 is 14 amino acids long. Germline assignment: CDR1 ENHRY and CDR2 SYGVKD. V was cut by 0 bases and J by 5 bases, with 8 bases left in between. The CDR3 protein is CAISESQARNTIYF. Here the CDR3 DNA reads TGTGCCATCAGTGAGTCACAGGCGAGAAACACCATATATTTT.

The chain has TRBV3-1 (or the pseudogene TRBV3-2) and TRBJ1-1; D possibly corresponds to TRBD1 (6 bases). The germline V and J ends were trimmed by 4 bases and 4 bases, with 10 bases remaining between them. The CDR3 extends over 13 amino acids. Germline V gives CDR1 LGHDT, CDR2 YNNKEL (reference sequence). CDR3 nucleotide sequence: TGTGCCAGCAGCCGTTCGGGGGCCACTGAAGCTTTCTTT. Its protein product is CASSRSGATEAFF.

V is TRBV5-1 and J is TRBJ2-2; 9 bases agree with TRBD2. CDR3 size: 16 residues. CDR1 and CDR2 from the germline V gene are SGHRS and YFSETQ. With 2 bases clipped from V and 5 bases from J, the junction kept 7 bases outside the gene matches. The CDR3 DNA reads as TGCGCCAGCAGCTTTACGGCGGGAGGGGATACCGGGGAGCTGTTTTTT. Encoded protein: CASSFTAGGDTGELFF.

The rearrangement uses TRBV5-5 and TRBJ1-3; D is ambiguous. The CDR3 loop spans 14 amino acids. V lost 1 base and J lost 0, with 5 bases in between. The germline V gene encodes CDR1 SGHKS and CDR2 YYEKEE (reference sequence). The CDR3 DNA sequence: TGTGCCAGCAGCTTGAGCAGCTCTGGAAACACCATATATTTT. Its translation is CASSLSSSGNTIYF.

This clone was observed a single time. The genes are TRBV5-1 and TRBJ2-1, with 8 bases matching TRBD1. The CDR3 sequence is 15 residues long. Germline V gene sequence: CDR1 SGHRS, CDR2 YFSETQ. The junction had 2 bases not matched to a gene; V was cut back by 0 bases and J by 3 bases. CDR3 amino acids: CASSLGGQDYNEQFF. Written as DNA, the CDR3 is TGCGCCAGCAGCTTGGGGGGACAGGACTACAATGAGCAGTTCTTC.

As for this clone: The sample contains more than one DNA sequence encoding this CDR3. The chain carries TRBV5-1 and TRBJ2-3, with D perhaps TRBD2 (6 bases). CDR1 SGHRS and CDR2 YFSETQ come from the germline V gene. V lost 4 bases, J lost 0 bases, and 9 bases lay in between. The length of the CDR3 is 14 residues. This CDR3 reads CASSLGTSTDTQYF. The CDR3 DNA reads as TGCGCCAGCAGCCTCGGGACTAGCACAGATACGCAGTATTTT.

The chain has TRBV5-1 and TRBJ1-3, with D tentatively TRBD1 (6 bases). Between the trimmed V and J ends, which lost 1 base and 0 bases, there was a span of 11 bases. CDR3 size: 16 residues. Germline CDR1 and CDR2: SGHRS and YFSETQ. The CDR3 DNA follows: TGCGCCAGCAGCTTGTCGCAGGGGCGCTCTGGAAACACCATATATTTT. Translated: CASSLSQGRSGNTIYF. Full variable domain (outside the CDR3, taken from reference TRBV5-1 and TRBJ1-3): KAGVTQTPRYLIKTRGQQVTLSCSPISGHRSVSWYQQTPGQGLQFLFEYFSETQRNKGNFPGRFSGRQFSNSRSEMNVSTLELGDSALYLCASSLSQGRSGNTIYFGEGSWLTVV.

The genes are TRBV3-1 (or the pseudogene TRBV3-2) and TRBJ2-7, with D maybe TRBD2 (6 bases). The germline V gene encodes CDR1 LGHDT and CDR2 YNNKEL (reference sequence). Trimming took off 2 bases at V and 4 bases at J, with 18 bases between the two ends. The CDR3 totals 16 residues. As DNA, the CDR3 is TGTGCCAGCAGCCAACCTCCGGCGGGACTCATTTACGAGCAGTACTTC. Its protein is CASSQPPAGLIYEQYF.

Only one count was recorded for this clone. This sequence joins TRBV9 and TRBJ2-2; D not certain. There are 15 residues in the CDR3. Trimming pared 0 bases from V and 7 bases from J, leaving 13 bases between. CDR1 and CDR2 from the germline V gene are SGDLS and YYNGEE. DNA of the CDR3: TGTGCCAGCAGCGTAGAAGCACTACCCGGCGGGGAGCTGTTTTTT. This gives the protein CASSVEALPGGELFF. The full variable domain, in which reference TRBV9 and TRBJ2-2 provide the parts outside the CDR3, is DSGVTQTPKHLITATGQRVTLRCSPRSGDLSVYWYQQSLDQGLQFLIQYYNGEERAKGNILERFSAQQFPDLHSELNLSSLELGDSALYFCASSVEALPGGELFFGEGSRLTVL.

The genes are TRBV2 and TRBJ2-3; 8 nucleotides line up with TRBD2. V dropped 4 bases and J dropped 5; count of bases not matched to a gene: 14. The CDR3 covers 17 residues. The V gene's germline CDR1 is SNHLY and CDR2 FYNNEI. CDR3: CASSAGRSTGGLDTQYF. The CDR3 coding sequence is TGTGCCAGCAGTGCCGGGCGTTCAACGGGGGGGCTAGATACGCAGTATTTT.